This T cell receptor (beta chain) stems from a study of CD8 T cells in Susac syndrome (dated by TCRdb to the late 2010s). For the study in its entirety: Repertoire sequencing was used to test whether CD8+ T cell activation and differentiation in Susac syndrome was antigen driven.

High-throughput TCR beta sequencing profiled peripheral blood CD8+ and CD4+ T cells from healthy donors, Susac syndrome patients and multiple sclerosis patients. The healthy donors served as controls matched for age and sex. Bulk CD8+ and CD4+ T cells were purified magnetically by negative isolation, whereas CD8+ TEMRA cells were enriched by FACS. Blood was collected in EDTA tubes and processed within 24 hours, with PBMCs isolated through density gradient centrifugation. PBMCs intended for TCR sequencing were frozen in liquid nitrogen and were later thawed in a 37 degrees C water bath. The sorted or isolated CD4+, CD8+ and CD8+ TEMRA cells reached a purity of at least 90%. What the research found in general, with its limitations: The number of individuals in the TCR sequencing and HLA analysis was recognized as being relatively small.

Unmatched junction bases come to 2, with V trimmed by 4 bases and J by 2 bases. CDR1 LGHNA and CDR2 YSLEER were looked up in the germline V gene. Measured from the cysteine to the phenylalanine, the CDR3 is 15 residues long. The CDR3 DNA has 45 bases and is translated from base 1. Comments on this clonotype: The specificity of this receptor is unknown. Per-base qualities were not stored, and no clone one base away is much larger.

RNA was extracted using the RNeasy kit, and roughly 0.5 to 1 microgram was reverse transcribed with random hexamers. The immunoSEQ multiplex PCR assay, which covers 54 Vbeta and 13 Jbeta segments, was used to amplify TCR beta CDR3 regions. Bias from PCR amplification was corrected by using a synthetic template baseline for primer optimization and for computational correction. On the authors' methods: Only productive sequences were kept, with reads annotated to V, D and J genes according to IMGT and analyzed in immunoSEQ Analyzer. Clonality was computed as one minus Shannon entropy normalized by log2 of the number of productive unique sequences. For each patient and control, public and private clones were evaluated among the 100 most prevalent clones. Clones were defined as Susac-specific when absent from the healthy and MS cohorts, from 1052 published viral clones and from other ImmuneACCESS disease sequences. TCRdb reprocessed the public reads (quality trimming at Q25 with fastp, clone calling with MiXCR) and kept in-frame beta chains. CDR3 protein duplicates are merged, each entry listing the most common genes and DNA. The V and J calls and clone size are TCRdb's, not the authors'. The sample includes fewer than 200,000 distinct CDR3 sequences, with 85% to 95% observed a single time. The ten largest clones take up 0.09% to 0.12% of the sample.

Here the chain combines TRBV4-3 and TRBJ1-5; 10 central nucleotides agree with TRBD1. Sequenced sample: CD4+ T cells from PBMCs. The clonotype originates from a human donor in good health. The DNA sequence is given as TGCGCCAGCAGCCGAGGGACAGGGGGCAATCAGCCCCAGCATTTT. The translation is CASSRGTGGNQPQHF.